The following is a T cell receptor (beta chain) sequence with its context. Its antigen is currently unknown. This sample was included in a study of shared clonotypes between healthy human individuals. Study-wide points: Approximately 5.3% was the fraction of naive CD4 clonotypes found shared across four donors.

V dropped 1 base and J dropped 2 bases, with 9 bases sitting between them. Germline loops: CDR1 SGHVS, CDR2 FQNEAQ. The CDR3 has 15 residues. Only in-frame clones appear in the TCRdb table, and some are missing; sequencing was by immunoSEQ multiplex PCR. The sample records fewer than 1.8 million clones, 98% being singletons. V gene TRBV7-8 combines with J gene TRBJ1-5; no clear D gene. The sequencing input was naive CD4+ T cells sorted from blood. Documented subset: CD45RA+ positively selected. This clonotype was sampled from a man aged 30 to 39 in good health. CDR3 loop: CASSLGHGGNQPQHF. CDR3 coding DNA: TGTGCCAGCAGCTTAGGACATGGGGGCAATCAGCCCCAGCATTTT.